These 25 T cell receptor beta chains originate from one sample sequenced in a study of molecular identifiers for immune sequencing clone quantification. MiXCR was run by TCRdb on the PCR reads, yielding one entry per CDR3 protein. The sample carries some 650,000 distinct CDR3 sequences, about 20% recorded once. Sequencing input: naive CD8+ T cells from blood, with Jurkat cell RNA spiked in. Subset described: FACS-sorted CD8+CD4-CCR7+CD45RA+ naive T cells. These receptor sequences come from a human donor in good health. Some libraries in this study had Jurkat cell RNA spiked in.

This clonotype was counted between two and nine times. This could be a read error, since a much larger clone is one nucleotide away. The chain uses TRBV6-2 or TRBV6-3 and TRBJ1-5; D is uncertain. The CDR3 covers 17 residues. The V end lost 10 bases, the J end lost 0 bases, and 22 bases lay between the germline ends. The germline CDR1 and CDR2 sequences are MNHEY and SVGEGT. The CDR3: CANLEWTGPYSNQPQHF. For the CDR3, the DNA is TGTGCCAACCTCGAATGGACGGGCCCCTATAGCAATCAGCCCCAGCATTTT.

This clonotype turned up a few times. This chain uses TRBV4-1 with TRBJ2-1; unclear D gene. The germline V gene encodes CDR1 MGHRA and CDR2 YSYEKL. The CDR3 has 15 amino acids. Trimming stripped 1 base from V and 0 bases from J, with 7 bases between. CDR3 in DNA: TGCGCCAGCAGCCAAGTAGACCCCTCCTACAATGAGCAGTTCTTC. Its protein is CASSQVDPSYNEQFF.

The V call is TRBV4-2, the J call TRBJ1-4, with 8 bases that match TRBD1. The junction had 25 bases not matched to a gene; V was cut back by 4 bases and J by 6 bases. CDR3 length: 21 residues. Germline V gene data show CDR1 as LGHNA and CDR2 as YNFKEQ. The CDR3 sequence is CASSPWTGNSGGRSRDEKLFF. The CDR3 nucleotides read TGTGCCAGCAGCCCCTGGACAGGGAATAGTGGTGGAAGGTCTAGGGATGAAAAACTGTTTTTT.

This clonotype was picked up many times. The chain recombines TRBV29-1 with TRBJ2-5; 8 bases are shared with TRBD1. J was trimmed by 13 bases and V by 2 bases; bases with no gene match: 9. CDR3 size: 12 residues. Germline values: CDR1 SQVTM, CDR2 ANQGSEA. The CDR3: CSVETGTGPGYF. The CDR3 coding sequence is TGCAGCGTTGAAACCGGGACAGGACCCGGGTACTTC.

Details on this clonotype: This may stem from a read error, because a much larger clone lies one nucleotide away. CDR3 DNA sequence: TGCGTCAGCAGCCAAGAAAATACGTGGGAGCAGTACTTC. Translating gives CVSSQENTWEQYF. This chain uses TRBV4-3 with TRBJ2-7; D is undetermined. Germline CDR1 and CDR2: LGHNA and YSLEER. This CDR3 region has 13 residues.

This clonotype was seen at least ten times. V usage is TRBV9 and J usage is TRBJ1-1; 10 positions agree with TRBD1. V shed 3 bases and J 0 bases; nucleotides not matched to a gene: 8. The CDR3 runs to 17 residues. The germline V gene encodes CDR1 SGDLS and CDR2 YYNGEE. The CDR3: CASSEPPGTGVNTEAFF. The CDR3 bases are TGTGCCAGCAGCGAGCCCCCCGGGACAGGGGTGAACACTGAAGCTTTCTTT. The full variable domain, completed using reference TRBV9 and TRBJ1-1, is DSGVTQTPKHLITATGQRVTLRCSPRSGDLSVYWYQQSLDQGLQFLIQYYNGEERAKGNILERFSAQQFPDLHSELNLSSLELGDSALYFCASSEPPGTGVNTEAFFGQGTRLTVV.

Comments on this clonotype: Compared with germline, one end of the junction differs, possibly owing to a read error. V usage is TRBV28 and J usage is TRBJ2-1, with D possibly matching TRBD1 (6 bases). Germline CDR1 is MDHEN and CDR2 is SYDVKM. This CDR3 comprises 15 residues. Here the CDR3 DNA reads TGTGCCAGCGGTTTTAGGACAGCTTCTTTTAATGAGCAGTTCTTC. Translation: CASGFRTASFNEQFF. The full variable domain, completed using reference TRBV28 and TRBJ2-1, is DVKVTQSSRYLVKRTGEKVFLECVQDMDHENMFWYRQDPGLGLRLIYFSYDVKMKEKGDIPEGYSVSREKKERFSLILESASTNQTSMYLCASGFRTASFNEQFFGPGTRLTVL.

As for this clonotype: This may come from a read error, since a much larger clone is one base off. CDR3 in amino acids: CASSLPPGNEAFF. The CDR3 DNA reads TGTGCCAGCAGCTTACCCCCAGGGAATGAAGCTTTCTTT. The rearrangement joins TRBV7-6 to TRBJ1-1; possible D gene TRBD1, 5 bases. Germline V gene data show CDR1 as SGHVS and CDR2 as FNYEAQ. The CDR3 has 13 amino acids. With 2 bases removed from V and 7 bases from J, the gap between germline ends came to 11 bases.

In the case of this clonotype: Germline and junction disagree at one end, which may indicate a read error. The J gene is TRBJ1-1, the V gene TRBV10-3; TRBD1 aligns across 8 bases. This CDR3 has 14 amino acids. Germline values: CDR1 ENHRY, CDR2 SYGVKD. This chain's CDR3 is CANSMTGDNTEAFF. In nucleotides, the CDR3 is TGTGCCAACAGTATGACAGGGGATAACACTGAAGCTTTCTTT.

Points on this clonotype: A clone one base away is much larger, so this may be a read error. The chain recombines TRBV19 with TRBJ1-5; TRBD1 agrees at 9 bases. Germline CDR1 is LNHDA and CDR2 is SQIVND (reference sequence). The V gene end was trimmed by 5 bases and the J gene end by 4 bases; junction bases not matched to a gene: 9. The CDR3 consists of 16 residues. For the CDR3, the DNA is TGTGCCAGTAGTGGGCTCGGGACAGGGTTAAATCAGCCCCAGCATTTT. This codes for CASSGLGTGLNQPQHF.

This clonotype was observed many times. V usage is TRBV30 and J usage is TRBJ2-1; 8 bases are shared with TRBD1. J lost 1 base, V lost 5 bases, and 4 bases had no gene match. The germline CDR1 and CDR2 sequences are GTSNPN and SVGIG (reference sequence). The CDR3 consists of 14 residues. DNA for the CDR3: TGTGCCTGGGGCGACAGGGGATCCTACAATGAGCAGTTCTTC. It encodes CAWGDRGSYNEQFF. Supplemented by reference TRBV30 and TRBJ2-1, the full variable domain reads SQTIHQWPATLVQPVGSPLSLECTVEGTSNPNLYWYRQAAGRGLQLLFYSVGIGQISSEVPQNLSASRPQDRQFILSSKKLLLSDSGFYLCAWGDRGSYNEQFFGPGTRLTVL.

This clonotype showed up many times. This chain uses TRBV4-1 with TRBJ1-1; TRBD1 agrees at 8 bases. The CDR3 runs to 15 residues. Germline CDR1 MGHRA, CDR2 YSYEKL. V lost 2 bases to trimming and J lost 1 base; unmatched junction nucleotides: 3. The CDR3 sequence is CASSQQGAGNTEAFF. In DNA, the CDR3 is TGCGCCAGCAGCCAACAGGGGGCAGGGAACACTGAAGCTTTCTTT.

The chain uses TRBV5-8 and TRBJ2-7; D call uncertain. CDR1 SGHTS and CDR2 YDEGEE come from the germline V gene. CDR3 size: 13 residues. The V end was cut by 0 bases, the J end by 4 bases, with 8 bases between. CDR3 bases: TGTGCCAGCAGCTTGGTGGCGGTATACGAGCAGTACTTC. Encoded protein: CASSLVAVYEQYF.

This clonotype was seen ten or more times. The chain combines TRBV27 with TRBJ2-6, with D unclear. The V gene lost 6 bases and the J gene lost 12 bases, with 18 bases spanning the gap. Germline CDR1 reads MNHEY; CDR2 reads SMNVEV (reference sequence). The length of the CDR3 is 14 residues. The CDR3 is CASRSTGSPGVLTF. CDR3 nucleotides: TGTGCCAGCAGATCTACCGGCTCCCCGGGCGTCCTGACTTTC.

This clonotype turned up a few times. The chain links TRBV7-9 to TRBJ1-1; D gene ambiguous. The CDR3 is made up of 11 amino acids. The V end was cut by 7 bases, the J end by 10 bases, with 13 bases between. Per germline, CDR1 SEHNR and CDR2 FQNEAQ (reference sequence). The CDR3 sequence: CASTGGLTAFF. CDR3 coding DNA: TGTGCCAGCACCGGAGGACTGACAGCTTTCTTT. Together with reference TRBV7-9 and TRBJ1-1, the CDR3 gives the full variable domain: DTGVSQNPRHKITKRGQNVTFRCDPISEHNRLYWYRQTLGQGPEFLTYFQNEAQLEKSRLLSDRFSAERPKGSFSTLEIQRTEQGDSAMYLCASTGGLTAFFGQGTRLTVV.

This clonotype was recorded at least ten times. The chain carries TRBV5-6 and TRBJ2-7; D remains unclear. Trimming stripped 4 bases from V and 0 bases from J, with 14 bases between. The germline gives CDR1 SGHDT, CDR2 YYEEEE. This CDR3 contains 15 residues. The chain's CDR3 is CASSPSIGSSYEQYF. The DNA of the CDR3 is TGTGCCAGCAGCCCCTCCATCGGGTCCTCCTACGAGCAGTACTTC.

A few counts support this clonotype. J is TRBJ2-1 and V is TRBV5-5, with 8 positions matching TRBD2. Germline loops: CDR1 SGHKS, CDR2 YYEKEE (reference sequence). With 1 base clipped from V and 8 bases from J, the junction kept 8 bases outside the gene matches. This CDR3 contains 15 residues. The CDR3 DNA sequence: TGTGCCAGCAGCTTGAATCCTGGACTAGCCGATGAGCAGTTCTTC. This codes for CASSLNPGLADEQFF.

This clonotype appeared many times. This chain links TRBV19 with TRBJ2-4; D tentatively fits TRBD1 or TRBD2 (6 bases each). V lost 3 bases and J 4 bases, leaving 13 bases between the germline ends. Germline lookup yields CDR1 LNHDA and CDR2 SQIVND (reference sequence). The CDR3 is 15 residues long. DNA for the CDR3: TGTGCCAGTAGTATTGCCGCGGGGACAAAAAACATTCAGTACTTC. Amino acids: CASSIAAGTKNIQYF. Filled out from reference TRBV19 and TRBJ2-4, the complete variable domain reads DGGITQSPKYLFRKEGQNVTLSCEQNLNHDAMYWYRQDPGQGLRLIYYSQIVNDFQKGDIAEGYSVSREKKESFPLTVTSAQKNPTAFYLCASSIAAGTKNIQYFGAGTRLSVL.

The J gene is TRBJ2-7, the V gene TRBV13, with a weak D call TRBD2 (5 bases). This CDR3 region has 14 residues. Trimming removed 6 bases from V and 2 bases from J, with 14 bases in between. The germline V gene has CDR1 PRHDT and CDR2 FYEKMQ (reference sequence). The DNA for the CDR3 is TGTGCCAGCAGTTCCGAGACGGGGACCTACGAGCAGTACTTC. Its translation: CASSSETGTYEQYF.

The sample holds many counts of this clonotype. CDR3 sequence reads: CASSLDDPNYGYTF. For the CDR3, the DNA is TGTGCCAGCAGCCTGGACGACCCTAACTATGGCTACACCTTC. The chain uses TRBV11-2 and TRBJ1-2; D not resolved. This CDR3 has 14 amino acids. Trimming shortened V by 5 bases and J by 0 bases, and 10 bases separated the two germline ends. Germline V CDR1 and CDR2: SGHAT, FQNNGV. Using reference TRBV11-2 and TRBJ1-2 for the parts outside the CDR3, the full variable domain is EAGVAQSPRYKIIEKRQSVAFWCNPISGHATLYWYQQILGQGPKLLIQFQNNGVVDDSQLPKDRFSAERLKGVDSTLKIQPAKLEDSAVYLCASSLDDPNYGYTFGSGTRLTVV.

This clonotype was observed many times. The DNA of the CDR3 is TGTGCCAGCAGTTACGAGGGTTCCACTAATGAAAAACTGTTTTTT. This sequence encodes CASSYEGSTNEKLFF. This chain uses TRBV6-5 with TRBJ1-4; D remains ambiguous. Between the trimmed V and J ends, which lost 2 bases and 2 bases, there was a span of 9 bases. In germline, CDR1 is MNHEY, CDR2 SVGAGI. This CDR3 contains 15 residues.

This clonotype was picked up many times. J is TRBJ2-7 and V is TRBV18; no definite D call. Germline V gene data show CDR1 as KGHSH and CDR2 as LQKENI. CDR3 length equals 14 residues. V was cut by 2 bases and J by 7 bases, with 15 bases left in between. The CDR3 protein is CASSPSDSVQEQYF. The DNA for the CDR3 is TGTGCCAGCTCACCAAGTGATTCGGTCCAGGAGCAGTACTTC.

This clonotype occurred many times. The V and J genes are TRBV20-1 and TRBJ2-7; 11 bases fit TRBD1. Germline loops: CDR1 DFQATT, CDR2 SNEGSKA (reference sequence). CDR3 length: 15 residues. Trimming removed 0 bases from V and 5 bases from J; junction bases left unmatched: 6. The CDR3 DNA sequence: TGCAGTGCTAGAGATTGGACAGGGGGCGGTCACGAGCAGTACTTC. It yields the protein CSARDWTGGGHEQYF.

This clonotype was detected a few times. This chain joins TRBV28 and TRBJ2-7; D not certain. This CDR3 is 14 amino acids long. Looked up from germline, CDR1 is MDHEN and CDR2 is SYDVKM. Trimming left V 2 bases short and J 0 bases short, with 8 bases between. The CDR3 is CASSLPGRSYEQYF. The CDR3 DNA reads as TGTGCCAGCAGTTTACCGGGCCGCTCCTACGAGCAGTACTTC.

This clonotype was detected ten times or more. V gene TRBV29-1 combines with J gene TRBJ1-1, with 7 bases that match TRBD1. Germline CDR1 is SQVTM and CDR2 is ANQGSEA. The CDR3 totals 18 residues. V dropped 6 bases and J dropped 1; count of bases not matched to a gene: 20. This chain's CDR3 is CSVRSSRDLGQKNTEAFF. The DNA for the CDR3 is TGCAGCGTCCGCTCCAGCCGGGATCTGGGACAGAAGAACACTGAAGCTTTCTTT.